The rows below give T cell receptor beta chains drawn from one sample of a study of shared clonotypes between healthy human individuals. Generated by immunoSEQ multiplex PCR, the TCRdb table keeps only in-frame clones and is missing some. Of 2 million to 3 million clones in the sample, roughly 93% are singletons; the top ten hold around 0.37%. Sequenced material: naive CD4+ T cells from PBMCs. The receptors stem from a man aged 18 to 35 in good health. Some clones in this sample may be carry-over from other donors' samples. The conserved cysteine and the conserved F or W are not part of the CDR3 here.

j_call,v_call,cdr3_aa
TRBJ2-3,TRBV6-4,ASRRTPGSTDTQY
TRBJ2-7,TRBV18,ASSPKGAYEQY
TRBJ1-2,TRBV5-6,ASSKRGGYGYT
TRBJ2-7,TRBV4-2,ASSQGLATSYEQY
TRBJ2-3,TRBV7-8,ASSFRLVQDTQY
TRBJ2-3,TRBV5-4,ASSLMVSGDTDTQY
TRBJ1-1,TRBV28,ASSPQVSPPRAF
TRBJ1-1,TRBV6-6,ASSYGSLEAF
TRBJ2-3,TRBV7-9,ASSLGQASTDTQY
TRBJ2-7,TRBV6-1,ASILTGPRGEQY
TRBJ2-7,TRBV6-5,ASTKGQSGEQY
TRBJ2-1,TRBV11-3,ASSLGASGRSEQF
TRBJ2-2,TRBV6-5,ASSYITGELF
TRBJ2-5,TRBV11-2,ASSSPAGLAGERETQY
TRBJ1-1,TRBV5-5,ASSQRAMNTEAF
TRBJ2-1,TRBV5-1,ASSSGLAGGNEQF
TRBJ2-2,TRBV7-6,ASSLFVGGNTGELF
TRBJ2-7,TRBV28,ASSLQTSYEQY
TRBJ2-7,TRBV30,AWSVGTGKYEQY
TRBJ1-1,TRBV4-3,ASSQGVRNTEAF
NA,TRBV6-1,ASSEVLGSYEQY
TRBJ2-2,TRBV7-6,ASSSTGTSGGTGELF
TRBJ2-2,TRBV10-3,AISESLGRANTGELF
TRBJ2-3,TRBV5-1,ASSFVGLGTDTQY
TRBJ2-3,TRBV18,ASSTSSGSTDTQY
TRBJ1-3,TRBV2,ASSERRPTSGNTIY
TRBJ2-1,TRBV30,AWSGVSGSHNEQF
TRBJ1-4,TRBV5-1,ASSGSPTTNEKLF
TRBJ2-2,TRBV11-1,ASARRDRDTGELF
TRBJ2-7,TRBV11-2,ASSFVGGRRYEQY
TRBJ1-1,TRBV5-1,ASSPRGGGNTEAF
TRBJ2-1,TRBV6-4,ASSDSMAGNYNEQF
TRBJ2-6,TRBV30,AWGGRELSGANVLT
TRBJ2-1,TRBV28,ASEKWGEQF
TRBJ1-2,TRBV29-1,SVYMESGYGYT
TRBJ2-2,TRBV5-1,ASSETGDGTGELF
TRBJ2-3,TRBV19,ASSNQSGWLAGGDTQY
TRBJ2-3,TRBV7-3,ASSLIQGTDTQY
TRBJ1-5,TRBV6-5,ASSTGVYNQPQH
TRBJ2-3,TRBV28,ASSSSSGQGATDTQY
TRBJ2-1,TRBV5-1,ASSLGDTRDEQF
TRBJ1-5,TRBV30,AWAQGASNQPQH
TRBJ2-7,TRBV28,ASSSPQLGKSSYEQY
TRBJ2-5,TRBV30,AWSVGKPQETQY
TRBJ1-5,TRBV28,ASSPRGRSNQPQH
TRBJ1-1,TRBV30,AVERMNTEAF
TRBJ1-2,TRBV10-3,ATLVGSRVYGYT
TRBJ2-3,TRBV9,ASSVIAASTDTQY
TRBJ1-5,TRBV28,ASSFAGAGGPQH
TRBJ2-7,TRBV19,ASRRTSQGSYEQY
TRBJ1-1,TRBV11-2,ASREQGHPYAF